The 5 T cell receptor beta chains given below trace back to one sample, sequenced in a study of blood T cell repertoires in COVID-19. TCRdb's table, derived via immunoSEQ multiplex PCR, lists solely in-frame clones and lacks some. The sample carries fewer than 300,000 clones, around 82% recorded once. Sequenced: peripheral blood. The source of these receptors is a woman between 18 and 29 years old with acute or convalescent COVID-19.

The chain employs TRBV7-9 and TRBJ1-1; D is possibly TRBD1 (5 bases). Between the trimmed V and J ends, which lost 4 bases and 2 bases, there was a span of 20 bases. Germline V gene lookup returns CDR1 SEHNR and CDR2 FQNEAQ (reference sequence). The CDR3 is 17 amino acids. The CDR3 nucleotides read TGTGCCAGCAGCTCGATACTAAGTACAGGCTACAACACTGAAGCTTTCTTT. Amino acid sequence: CASSSILSTGYNTEAFF. The variable domain in full, completed from reference TRBV7-9 and TRBJ1-1, reads DTGVSQNPRHKITKRGQNVTFRCDPISEHNRLYWYRQTLGQGPEFLTYFQNEAQLEKSRLLSDRFSAERPKGSFSTLEIQRTEQGDSAMYLCASSSILSTGYNTEAFFGQGTRLTVV.

The chain is built from TRBV19 and TRBJ2-1; 10 nucleotides align to TRBD1. This CDR3 has 15 amino acids. With 4 bases clipped from V and 7 bases from J, the junction kept 7 bases outside the gene matches. CDR1 is LNHDA, CDR2 SQIVND, per germline (reference sequence). The CDR3 bases are TGTGCCAGTAGTAAGCCCCGGACAGGGGGAAATGAGCAGTTCTTC. Protein sequence: CASSKPRTGGNEQFF.

The chain links TRBV19 to TRBJ2-3, with 9 bases aligning to TRBD1. CDR1 and CDR2 from the germline V gene are LNHDA and SQIVND (reference sequence). J was trimmed by 13 bases and V by 1 base; bases with no gene match: 9. CDR3 length: 14 amino acids. The CDR3 bases are TGTGCCAGTAGTATAGGCCTACGGGGACAGGGAGAGTATTTT. Translating it yields CASSIGLRGQGEYF.

The V and J genes are TRBV18 and TRBJ2-7, with 7 nucleotides matching TRBD2. With 3 bases clipped from V and 1 base from J, the junction kept 6 bases outside the gene matches. CDR1 is KGHSH and CDR2 is LQKENI in the germline V gene. The CDR3 length is 15 residues. The DNA for the CDR3 is TGTGCCAGCTCACCCGCACTAGCGACTTCCTACGAGCAGTACTTC. Protein sequence: CASSPALATSYEQYF.

J is TRBJ2-7 and V is TRBV19; a possible D gene is TRBD1 (5 bases). The germline CDR1 and CDR2 sequences are LNHDA and SQIVND (reference sequence). There are 15 residues in the CDR3. V was clipped by 2 bases and J by 2 bases, with 13 bases between them. The CDR3 nucleotides are TGTGCCAGTAGTATAAACCCGTCAGGGCCCTACGAGCAGTACTTC. Its protein product is CASSINPSGPYEQYF.